These 9 T cell receptor beta chains were sequenced from one sample in a study of Ad26.COV2.S vaccination and SARS-CoV-2 variants. Measured with immunoSEQ multiplex PCR; TCRdb has only the in-frame clones, and not every one. This table holds about 680,000 clones, roughly nine tenths found once. Treatment defined: some 20 received Ad26.COV2.S at low or high dose, single or two shots; 5 received placebo; per-sample allocation not given. At day 63 after the first vaccine or placebo injection, samples were drawn. The sequencing used peripheral blood, collected in a trial of Ad26.COV2.S vaccine versus placebo. These receptors originate from a person between 18 and 60 years old who received the Ad26.COV2.S COVID-19 vaccine or a placebo.

The chain employs TRBV6-1 and TRBJ1-5; D gene ambiguous. V lost 2 bases and J lost 2, with 10 bases in between. This CDR3 comprises 15 residues. Germline CDR1 is MNHNS and CDR2 is SASEGT. The CDR3 nucleotides read TGTGCCAGCAGTGAATTCAGGACCGGCAATCAGCCCCAGCATTTT. It translates to CASSEFRTGNQPQHF.

V and J are TRBV7-6 and TRBJ2-3; D ambiguous. Trimming pared 1 base from V and 1 base from J, leaving 9 bases between. The CDR3 sequence is 15 residues long. Germline-derived CDR1 and CDR2 are SGHVS and FNYEAQ. CDR3 loop: CASSLDKLRTDTQYF. The CDR3 DNA is TGTGCCAGCAGCTTAGATAAGCTTCGCACAGATACGCAGTATTTT.

The V gene is TRBV3-1 (or the pseudogene TRBV3-2), the J gene TRBJ2-7, with 11 bases lining up with TRBD1. The CDR3 loop spans 15 amino acids. The ends lost 4 bases at V and 3 bases at J; junction bases unmatched: 5. Germline-derived CDR1 and CDR2 are LGHDT and YNNKEL (reference sequence). The CDR3 protein is CASSLSGTGGYEQYF. In nucleotides, the CDR3 is TGTGCCAGCAGCCTCTCCGGGACAGGGGGCTACGAGCAGTACTTC.

V and J are TRBV5-1 and TRBJ2-2; 7 bases match TRBD1. After removal of 0 bases from V and 6 bases from J, the junction contained 8 bases not matched to a gene. Germline loops: CDR1 SGHRS, CDR2 YFSETQ. This CDR3 spans 16 amino acids. The CDR3 spells CASSLGRDSRSGELFF. As DNA, the CDR3 is TGCGCCAGCAGCTTGGGTAGGGACAGCCGCTCCGGGGAGCTGTTTTTT.

The chain has TRBV11-3 and TRBJ2-3, with 8 bases that match TRBD1. Germline V gene data show CDR1 as SGHNT and CDR2 as YENEEA. Trimming cost V 1 base and J 4 bases; bases outside gene matches: 7. CDR3 length: 16 amino acids. CDR3 residues: CASSLGAQGAADTQYF. CDR3 in DNA: TGTGCCAGCAGCTTAGGGGCGCAGGGGGCAGCAGATACGCAGTATTTT.

The chain joins TRBV29-1 to TRBJ2-2; TRBD2 agrees at 8 bases. Germline V CDR1 and CDR2: SQVTM, ANQGSEA. CDR3 size: 14 residues. J was trimmed by 4 bases and V by 7 bases; bases with no gene match: 8. Here the CDR3 DNA reads TGCAGCGCCCCCGGACTAGCCGGCACCGGGGAGCTGTTTTTT. Its protein is CSAPGLAGTGELFF.

V is TRBV27 and J is TRBJ1-6; possible D gene TRBD1, 6 bases. The CDR3 loop spans 13 amino acids. V was trimmed by 5 bases and J by 11 bases, leaving 13 bases between them. Germline loops: CDR1 MNHEY, CDR2 SMNVEV (reference sequence). The DNA of the CDR3 is TGTGCCAGCAGTCCGAGGGGGATCCCACCCCTCCACTTT. Its protein is CASSPRGIPPLHF.

The rearrangement uses TRBV7-9 and TRBJ2-2, with D hard to call. This CDR3 spans 16 amino acids. Trimming left V 1 base short and J 3 bases short, with 12 bases between. CDR1 SEHNR and CDR2 FQNEAQ come from the germline V gene (reference sequence). The CDR3 here is CASSLVSGPHTGELFF. CDR3 nucleotide sequence: TGTGCCAGCAGCTTAGTGTCGGGTCCTCACACCGGGGAGCTGTTTTTT.

The V call is TRBV11-3, the J call TRBJ2-2; maybe TRBD2 (6 bases). V shed 5 bases and J shed 6 bases, with 10 bases lying between them. The CDR3 consists of 13 residues. Per germline, CDR1 SGHNT and CDR2 YENEEA. DNA of the CDR3: TGTGCCAGCAGCCGCAGGGAGGCCGGGGAGCTGTTTTTT. It specifies CASSRREAGELFF.